This section outlines one TCR beta chain sequence together with its context. The antigen is unknown. This specimen includes other DNA sequences encoding the same CDR3. The source of the sample is a study of OX40 agonist ivuxolimab in advanced cancers. Study summary: Intravenous ivuxolimab at 0.01 to 10 mg/kg was given to patients every 2 weeks. General study points: Compared with others, partial responders at 0.1-3.0 mg/kg displayed clonal expansion among the lowest.

CDR3 size: 14 residues. Per the germline V gene, CDR1 is GTSNPN and CDR2 is SVGIG (reference sequence). The J segment lost 7 bases and the V segment lost 0 bases, leaving 5 bases of the junction unmatched. Here immunoSEQ multiplex PCR was the method, and the copy in TCRdb shows in-frame clones only, minus some. The data show some 16,000 clones, approximately 70% seen once. The sequencing here drew on CD4+ or CD8+ T cells sorted from blood, taken in a trial of the OX40 agonist ivuxolimab. The gene calls are TRBV30 and TRBJ2-1; TRBD2 agrees at 8 bases. The receptor's source is an adult with an advanced solid tumor such as melanoma, head and neck, liver or kidney cancer. The CDR3 nucleotides are TGTGCCTGGAGTGTTGCTAGCGGGTCGAATGAGCAGTTCTTC. This translates into CAWSVASGSNEQFF.